The 19 T cell receptor beta chains below were found in one sample sequenced in a study of T cell repertoires in ileal Crohn's disease. Regarding time point: inflamed ileum from the surgical specimen. Sequenced by immunoSEQ multiplex PCR; TCRdb stores in-frame clones only, minus some. The table has approximately 15,000 clones, 75% to 80% seen once; the top ten hold around 3.9%. Sample: ileal tissue. The receptors shown here come from an adult with Crohn's disease.

This clone was observed a handful of times. The chain links TRBV5-1 to TRBJ1-1; D remains ambiguous. From germline, CDR1 is SGHRS and CDR2 YFSETQ. Trimming took off 5 bases at V and 7 bases at J, with 18 bases between the two ends. The CDR3 totals 14 residues. CDR3 protein: CASREGFQGGEAFF. DNA of the CDR3: TGCGCCAGCAGAGAGGGCTTCCAAGGCGGTGAAGCTTTCTTT.

V and J are TRBV7-2 and TRBJ1-1; D is ambiguous. Germline CDR1 reads SGHTA; CDR2 reads FQGNSA. With 1 base removed from V and 4 bases from J, the gap between germline ends came to 10 bases. This CDR3 contains 14 residues. In DNA form, the CDR3 reads TGTGCCAGCAGCTTAGGGGTGGCCAGCACTGAAGCTTTCTTT. Encoded protein: CASSLGVASTEAFF.

The chain recombines TRBV6-4 with TRBJ2-3; 8 positions agree with TRBD1. The CDR3 runs to 16 residues. V was pared by 5 bases and J by 4 bases, with 11 bases of the junction left unmatched. The germline V gene encodes CDR1 MRHNA and CDR2 SNTAGT. This chain's CDR3 is CASSLKTGAGADTQYF. The CDR3 nucleotides read TGTGCCAGCAGTCTCAAGACAGGGGCTGGGGCAGATACGCAGTATTTT.

The chain joins TRBV2 to TRBJ2-5; D is ambiguous. Germline CDR1 reads SNHLY; CDR2 reads FYNNEI. V dropped 8 bases and J dropped 4 bases, with 11 bases sitting between them. CDR3 length: 12 amino acids. This chain's CDR3 is CASDPFGETQYF. In nucleotides, the CDR3 is TGTGCCAGCGACCCATTCGGAGAGACCCAGTACTTC. The full variable domain, rest sourced from reference TRBV2 and TRBJ2-5, is EPEVTQTPSHQVTQMGQEVILRCVPISNHLYFYWYRQILGQKVEFLVSFYNNEISEKSEIFDDQFSVERPDGSNFTLKIRSTKLEDSAMYFCASDPFGETQYFGPGTRLLVL.

This clone was seen a single time. The chain links TRBV5-1 to TRBJ1-6; 9 positions match TRBD1. The CDR3 sequence is 15 residues long. Trimming removed 0 bases from V and 7 bases from J; junction bases left unmatched: 2. Germline values: CDR1 SGHRS, CDR2 YFSETQ. CDR3 nucleotide sequence: TGCGCCAGCAGCTTGGGGGACAGGGAGAATTCACCCCTCCACTTT. It yields the protein CASSLGDRENSPLHF.

Relative to its sample, this clone is medium-sized. The chain employs TRBV7-3 and TRBJ2-1; TRBD2 might be the D (7 bases). This CDR3 has 15 amino acids. V was shortened by 0 bases and J by 5 bases, with 11 bases between the two germline ends. Germline CDR1 and CDR2: SGHTA and FQGTGA. The DNA for the CDR3 is TGTGCCAGCAGCTTAACGGGAGGGGGGAACAATGAGCAGTTCTTC. This sequence encodes CASSLTGGGNNEQFF. The full variable domain, in which reference TRBV7-3 and TRBJ2-1 provide the parts outside the CDR3, is GAGVSQTPSNKVTEKGKYVELRCDPISGHTALYWYRQSLGQGPEFLIYFQGTGAADDSGLPNDRFFAVRPEGSVSTLKIQRTERGDSAVYLCASSLTGGGNNEQFFGPGTRLTVL.

This chain joins TRBV28 and TRBJ2-1; 7 bases match TRBD2. The CDR3 runs 16 residues. The V segment lost 2 bases and the J segment 4 bases; nucleotides outside the gene matches: 8. The germline V gene encodes CDR1 MDHEN and CDR2 SYDVKM. The CDR3 nucleotides are TGTGCCAGCAGTTTAATTCTAGCGGCTTTGTACAATGAGCAGTTCTTC. Its protein is CASSLILAALYNEQFF.

The V call is TRBV28, the J call TRBJ2-7, with D possibly matching TRBD2 (6 bases). In germline, CDR1 is MDHEN, CDR2 SYDVKM. V lost 8 bases to trimming and J lost 4 bases, with 15 bases between them. CDR3 length: 13 residues. This chain's CDR3 is CASRSSGLYEQYF. The CDR3 bases are TGTGCCAGCCGTAGTAGCGGACTATACGAGCAGTACTTC. Filled out from reference TRBV28 and TRBJ2-7, the complete variable domain reads DVKVTQSSRYLVKRTGEKVFLECVQDMDHENMFWYRQDPGLGLRLIYFSYDVKMKEKGDIPEGYSVSREKKERFSLILESASTNQTSMYLCASRSSGLYEQYFGPGTRLTVT.

The CDR3 reads CASSQGSQGNDGYTF. CDR3 DNA sequence: TGTGCCAGCAGCCAAGGATCACAGGGGAATGATGGCTACACCTTC. The chain links TRBV4-2 to TRBJ1-2, with TRBD1 matching over 7 bases. V gave up 1 base and J gave up 6 bases; unmatched junction bases: 8. This CDR3 has 15 amino acids. CDR1 LGHNA and CDR2 YNFKEQ come from the germline V gene.

The chain has TRBV18 and TRBJ2-2; D gene ambiguous. This CDR3 is built from 12 residues. Trimming removed 5 bases at V and 0 bases at J, with 1 base between. CDR1 KGHSH and CDR2 LQKENI come from the germline V gene. CDR3 region: CASSTNTGELFF. The CDR3 DNA reads TGTGCCAGCTCAACGAACACCGGGGAGCTGTTTTTT.

The chain carries TRBV5-4 and TRBJ2-6; TRBD1 is a possible D gene (5 bases). CDR1 is SGHNT and CDR2 is YYREEE in the germline V gene (reference sequence). Between the trimmed V and J ends, which lost 0 bases and 2 bases, there was a span of 6 bases. This CDR3 is 15 amino acids long. The CDR3: CASSLAGPGANVLTF. The CDR3 coding sequence is TGTGCCAGCAGCTTGGCAGGGCCTGGGGCCAACGTCCTGACTTTC.

The rearrangement links TRBV7-2 to TRBJ2-1; 8 nucleotides align to TRBD2. Per germline, CDR1 SGHTA and CDR2 FQGNSA. The junction had 12 bases not matched to a gene; V was cut back by 5 bases and J by 6 bases. This CDR3 contains 16 residues. The CDR3 DNA follows: TGTGCCAGCAGCGTGGGGGTCTGGACTAGCCGCAATGAGCAGTTCTTC. Translation gives CASSVGVWTSRNEQFF.

The chain uses TRBV6-5 and TRBJ2-1; 7 positions match TRBD2. In germline, CDR1 is MNHEY, CDR2 SVGAGI. J was trimmed by 5 bases and V by 3 bases; bases with no gene match: 7. This CDR3 is 15 amino acids long. DNA of the CDR3: TGTGCCAGCAGTTATGGAGCGGGGCTACACAATGAGCAGTTCTTC. Encoded protein: CASSYGAGLHNEQFF.

This chain links TRBV19 with TRBJ1-2; 10 bases map to TRBD1. V dropped 6 bases and J dropped 8; count of bases not matched to a gene: 6. Germline lookup yields CDR1 LNHDA and CDR2 SQIVND (reference sequence). This CDR3 region has 13 residues. The CDR3 nucleotides are TGTGCCAGTAGCTCGACAGGGGGCGACGGCTACACCTTC. Amino acids: CASSSTGGDGYTF.

J is TRBJ2-1 and V is TRBV5-1; D tentatively reads TRBD1 or TRBD2 (5 bases each). Trimming pared 4 bases from V and 6 bases from J, leaving 26 bases between. Germline CDR1 reads SGHRS; CDR2 reads YFSETQ. The CDR3 length is 18 residues. CDR3 DNA: TGCGCCAGCAGCCGCCCGCGCATGACGGGGCGCGTCTTCAATGAGCAGTTCTTC. The encoded protein is CASSRPRMTGRVFNEQFF.

In its sample, this clone was seen once. The chain recombines TRBV5-1 with TRBJ2-1, with 8 bases fitting TRBD2. V lost 2 bases to trimming and J lost 7 bases; unmatched junction nucleotides: 8. Per the germline V gene, CDR1 is SGHRS and CDR2 is YFSETQ. This CDR3 region has 15 residues. The CDR3 protein is CASSLEGAGVNEQFF. For the CDR3, the DNA is TGCGCCAGCAGCTTAGAGGGAGCGGGGGTAAATGAGCAGTTCTTC.

The J gene is TRBJ2-7, the V gene TRBV15; 7 bases line up with TRBD2. The CDR3 is 14 amino acids. Germline assignment: CDR1 LNHNV and CDR2 YYDKDF (reference sequence). J lost 7 bases, V lost 5 bases, and 11 bases had no gene match. CDR3 DNA: TGTGCCACCAGCCCCCTAGGGAGGGCTAGAGAGCAGTACTTC. Translated: CATSPLGRAREQYF.

The chain links TRBV7-8 to TRBJ1-5; 7 bases agree with TRBD1. CDR3 size: 14 residues. CDR1 is SGHVS, CDR2 FQNEAQ, per germline. Unmatched junction bases numbered 3, after V lost 3 bases and J lost 4 bases. CDR3 nucleotides: TGTGCCAGCAGCTTGGGACAGCCTAATCAGCCCCAGCATTTT. Its translation: CASSLGQPNQPQHF. Full variable domain (remainder filled in from reference TRBV7-8 and TRBJ1-5): GAGVSQSPRYKVAKRGQDVALRCDPISGHVSLFWYQQALGQGPEFLTYFQNEAQLDKSGLPSDRFFAERPEGSVSTLKIQRTQQEDSAVYLCASSLGQPNQPQHFGDGTRLSIL.

The V call is TRBV7-9, the J call TRBJ2-3; 15 nucleotides line up with TRBD2. The junction had 10 bases not matched to a gene; V was cut back by 3 bases and J by 6 bases. The CDR3 is 18 amino acids. Germline V CDR1 and CDR2: SEHNR, FQNEAQ (reference sequence). CDR3 protein: CASSFLRTSGGEQDTQYF. The CDR3 DNA follows: TGTGCCAGCAGCTTCTTAAGGACTAGCGGGGGGGAACAGGATACGCAGTATTTT.